This T cell receptor beta chain was sequenced for a study of identical twins. The CDR3 loop spans 16 amino acids. The ends were cut back, 4 bases at V and 3 bases at J, with 18 bases in the middle. TCRdb passed the 5' RACE reads through MiXCR, listing each CDR3 protein once. The sample has hundreds of thousands of distinct CDR3 sequences, around 8.6% seen once. This clonotype was detected a few times. The same data also contributed to another study, on yellow fever vaccine responses in identical twins.

Sequences were obtained from PBMCs. This receptor was taken from a woman under 30 in good health. The gene calls are TRBV12-3 or TRBV12-4 and TRBJ1-1; D is undetermined. This CDR3 reads CASSWTDGILDTEAFF. The DNA for the CDR3 is TGTGCCAGCAGTTGGACGGATGGAATCTTAGACACTGAAGCTTTCTTT.